Listed below are T cell receptor beta chains from one sample, sequenced in a study of cytomegalovirus exposure and HLA in healthy donors. Sequencing was performed with immunoSEQ multiplex PCR; in TCRdb, only in-frame clones are kept and a portion is missing. The sample has about 130,000 clones, roughly 85% seen once. Sequencing was done on a sample of PBMCs. The receptors originated from a woman between 40 and 50 years old in good health and CMV-seropositive. CDR3s include the opening cysteine and the closing phenylalanine or tryptophan. A D gene is named only where the DNA matches it firmly. For some rows the clone size is stated as once, few or many, or as a class when expanded; others skip it.

D	size	V	J	CDR3	DNA
TRBD2	once	TRBV27	TRBJ2-1	CASRSGGTYNEQFF	TGTGCCAGCCGTAGCGGGGGGACCTACAATGAGCAGTTCTTC
TRBD2	-	TRBV7-9	TRBJ2-5	CASSHSGSGETQYF	TGTGCCAGCAGTCATAGCGGGTCTGGTGAGACCCAGTACTTC
TRBD1	-	TRBV19	TRBJ1-2	CASSNPQGLFSGYTF	TGTGCCAGTAGCAACCCACAGGGGTTGTTTAGTGGCTACACCTTC
-	-	TRBV9	TRBJ2-7	CASSVDGSLTYEQYF	TGTGCCAGCAGCGTTGACGGGAGCTTGACCTACGAGCAGTACTTC
-	-	TRBV5-8	TRBJ2-7	CASSLVTGWGEQYF	TGTGCCAGCAGCTTGGTTACAGGGTGGGGTGAGCAGTACTTC
-	-	TRBV7-3	TRBJ2-3	CASSLRGGAPTDTQYF	TGTGCCAGCAGCTTAAGGGGGGGGGCCCCCACAGATACGCAGTATTTT
TRBD2	once	TRBV5-8	TRBJ2-1	CASSLGDPGGRTHNEQFF	TGTGCCAGCAGCTTGGGGGACCCGGGCGGGAGAACCCACAATGAGCAGTTCTTC
-	once	TRBV29-1	TRBJ2-7	CSVVAVPYEQYF	TGCAGCGTTGTGGCCGTACCCTACGAGCAGTACTTC
-	-	TRBV30	TRBJ2-7	CAWSDSWYEQYF	TGTGCCTGGAGCGACTCGTGGTACGAGCAGTACTTC
TRBD1	-	TRBV2	TRBJ1-5	CASSEWDRYQPQHF	TGTGCCAGCAGTGAATGGGACAGGTATCAGCCCCAGCATTTT
TRBD1	-	TRBV2	TRBJ1-3	CASSSDRVGNTVYF	TGTGCCAGCAGTTCCGACAGGGTTGGAAACACCGTATATTTT
TRBD2	-	TRBV9	TRBJ2-5	CASTRLAGGKETQYF	TGTGCCAGCACCCGACTAGCGGGAGGTAAAGAGACCCAGTACTTC
-	-	TRBV28	TRBJ2-5	CASSSPDSKTQYF	TGTGCCAGCAGTTCCCCGGACAGTAAGACCCAGTACTTC
TRBD1	once	TRBV18	TRBJ2-2	CASSPDGQGVGGELFF	TGTGCCAGCTCACCGGACGGACAGGGCGTCGGCGGGGAGCTGTTTTTT
-	-	TRBV7-2	TRBJ2-1	CASRLSRGSYNEQFF	TGTGCCAGCAGACTTAGTCGCGGATCATACAATGAGCAGTTCTTC
TRBD1	-	TRBV5-4	TRBJ1-6	CASRRQQGTYNSPLHF	TGTGCCAGCAGGAGACAACAGGGGACCTATAATTCACCCCTCCACTTT
-	-	TRBV14	TRBJ2-4	CASSQDQPGSKNIQYF	TGTGCCAGCAGCCAAGACCAACCTGGGAGCAAAAACATTCAGTACTTC
TRBD2	few	TRBV5-1	TRBJ2-3	CASSATLAGGSTDTQYF	TGCGCCAGCAGCGCCACCCTAGCGGGAGGGAGCACAGATACGCAGTATTTT
TRBD1	-	TRBV5-1	TRBJ1-5	CASSLWGQNQPQHF	TGTGCCAGCAGCTTGTGGGGACAGAATCAGCCCCAGCATTTT
-	-	TRBV28	TRBJ2-1	CASSFGLALDSYNEQFF	TGTGCCAGCAGTTTTGGCCTAGCCTTAGACTCCTACAATGAGCAGTTCTTC
TRBD2	-	TRBV4-1	TRBJ2-1	CASSPLHSGTSALGNEQFF	TGCGCCAGCAGCCCATTACACTCCGGGACTAGCGCCTTGGGGAATGAGCAGTTCTTC
-	-	TRBV19	TRBJ1-2	CASSITGQTTGGYTF	TGTGCCAGTAGTATAACAGGGCAAACTACTGGGGGCTACACCTTC
-	-	TRBV6-1	TRBJ2-3	CASSEGRPPGTQYF	TGTGCCAGCAGTGAAGGAAGGCCGCCAGGTACGCAGTATTTT
TRBD2	-	TRBV18	TRBJ2-1	CASSPTAGDNEQFF	TGTGCCAGCTCACCCACGGCGGGGGACAATGAGCAGTTCTTC
-	-	TRBV7-2	TRBJ1-3	CASEREVSGNTIYF	TGTGCCAGCGAGCGGGAGGTCTCTGGAAACACCATATATTTT
-	-	TRBV5-3	TRBJ1-2	CARSLRRGLYGYTF	TGTGCCAGAAGCTTGCGCAGGGGCCTATATGGCTACACCTTC
TRBD2	-	TRBV27	TRBJ2-7	CASSLAGTSGRPYEQYF	TGTGCCAGCAGTTTGGCAGGGACTAGCGGGAGGCCCTACGAGCAGTACTTC
-	-	TRBV6-6	TRBJ1-2	CASSPGLANYGYTF	TGTGCCAGCAGCCCGGGGTTAGCTAACTATGGCTACACCTTC
TRBD2	-	TRBV9	TRBJ2-2	CASSVAFSGMLGTGELFF	TGTGCCAGCAGCGTAGCTTTTAGCGGGATGCTTGGCACCGGGGAGCTGTTTTTT
-	-	TRBV5-5	TRBJ2-3	CASSLGLVESQYF	TGTGCCAGCAGCTTGGGGCTAGTGGAGTCGCAGTATTTT
-	few	TRBV9	TRBJ1-1	CAAQTTRSGNTEAFF	TGTGCCGCACAAACAACACGGTCAGGGAACACTGAAGCTTTCTTT
-	-	TRBV2	TRBJ2-1	CASSVGYNEQFF	TGTGCCAGCAGTGTCGGCTACAATGAGCAGTTCTTC
-	-	TRBV29-1	TRBJ2-7	CSVEWSTSYEQYF	TGCAGCGTTGAATGGAGCACCTCCTACGAGCAGTACTTC
-	-	TRBV4-2	TRBJ2-7	CASSQDPGYGQYF	TGTGCCAGCAGCCAAGATCCAGGGTACGGGCAGTACTTC
-	few	TRBV9	TRBJ1-2	CASSVSANYGYTF	TGTGCCAGCAGCGTTTCAGCTAACTATGGCTACACCTTC
-	-	TRBV6-5	TRBJ2-1	CASSPPRSSYNEQFF	TGTGCCAGCAGCCCCCCCCGGAGCTCCTACAATGAGCAGTTCTTC
TRBD1	-	TRBV19	TRBJ1-1	CASRDREKTEAFF	TGTGCCAGTAGAGACAGGGAAAAGACTGAAGCTTTCTTT
-	-	TRBV9	TRBJ2-7	CASSPRQALEQYF	TGTGCCAGCAGCCCTAGACAGGCCCTTGAGCAGTACTTC
-	-	TRBV27	TRBJ2-7	CASRTALSYEQYF	TGTGCCAGCAGGACAGCCCTCTCCTACGAGCAGTACTTC
-	-	TRBV5-1	TRBJ1-5	CASSRWRASAQHF	TGCGCCAGCAGCCGATGGAGGGCTTCAGCCCAGCATTTT
-	-	TRBV11-2	TRBJ2-7	CASSLDGSTSYEQYF	TGTGCCAGCAGCTTAGATGGTAGCACCTCCTACGAGCAGTACTTC
-	-	TRBV7-2	TRBJ1-2	CASSLGGNGYTF	TGTGCCAGCAGCTTGGGGGGGAATGGCTACACCTTC
TRBD1	-	TRBV6-1	TRBJ1-5	CASSEDRVGQPQHF	TGTGCCAGCAGTGAGGACAGGGTCGGGCAGCCCCAGCATTTT
-	-	TRBV6-6	TRBJ2-2	CASSYSRRLNTGELFF	TGTGCCAGCAGTTACTCGAGGAGGTTGAACACCGGGGAGCTGTTTTTT
-	-	TRBV6-6	TRBJ1-4	CASSYGRSNEKLFF	TGTGCCAGCAGTTACGGGAGGAGTAATGAAAAACTGTTTTTT
TRBD2	-	TRBV11-1	TRBJ2-5	CASRSITSGYQETQYF	TGTGCCAGCAGATCGATTACTAGCGGCTACCAAGAGACCCAGTACTTC
TRBD1	-	TRBV30	TRBJ1-5	CAWATGPNQPQHF	TGTGCCTGGGCGACAGGGCCTAATCAGCCCCAGCATTTT
TRBD2	-	TRBV5-1	TRBJ2-2	CASSLLAGAGTGELFF	TGCGCCAGTAGCTTATTAGCGGGAGCGGGCACCGGGGAGCTGTTTTTT